This entry is about one T cell receptor beta chain. Some clones are missing from TCRdb's copy, which holds only in-frame ones; the method was immunoSEQ multiplex PCR. This sample has about 410,000 clones; 90% occur once, and the top ten carry more than 0.55%. These data belong to a study of blood T cell repertoires in COVID-19. Looking at the study overall: Sites across the United States, Italy and Spain contributed samples from acute and convalescent COVID-19. T cells, B-cell-depleted T cells, or PBMCs provided the cDNA or gDNA that served as material.

Recruitment covered about two dozen US areas and drew participants whose ages spanned roughly 18 to 89 years. With 2 bases removed from V and 8 bases from J, the gap between germline ends came to 9 bases. The CDR3 is 12 residues long. The clonotype originates from a man aged 18 to 29 who had recovered from COVID-19. The J gene is TRBJ1-2, the V gene TRBV12-3 or TRBV12-4, with a tentative D call TRBD1 (6 bases). Material: PBMCs or T cells enriched from blood (not recorded which). The chain's CDR3 is CASSLYGQGYTF. The CDR3 DNA follows: TGTGCCAGCAGTTTATATGGACAGGGCTACACCTTC.